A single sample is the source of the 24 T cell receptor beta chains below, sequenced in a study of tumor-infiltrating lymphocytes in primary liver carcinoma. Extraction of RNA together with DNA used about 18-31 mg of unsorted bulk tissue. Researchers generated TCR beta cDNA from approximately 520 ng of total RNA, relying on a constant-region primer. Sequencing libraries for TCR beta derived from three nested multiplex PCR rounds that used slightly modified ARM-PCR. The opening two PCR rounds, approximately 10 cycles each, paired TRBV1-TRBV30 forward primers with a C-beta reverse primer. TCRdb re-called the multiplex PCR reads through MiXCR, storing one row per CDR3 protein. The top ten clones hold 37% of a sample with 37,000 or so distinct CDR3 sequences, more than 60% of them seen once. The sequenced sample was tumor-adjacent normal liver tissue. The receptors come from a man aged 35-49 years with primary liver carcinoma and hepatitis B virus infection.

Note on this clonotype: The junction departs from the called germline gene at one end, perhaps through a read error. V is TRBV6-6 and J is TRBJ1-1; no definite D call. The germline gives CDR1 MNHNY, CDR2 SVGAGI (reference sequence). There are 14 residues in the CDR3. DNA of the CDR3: TGTGCCAGCAGTCACGTGGGGAGGAACACTGAAGCATTCTTT. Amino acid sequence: CASSHVGRNTEAFF.

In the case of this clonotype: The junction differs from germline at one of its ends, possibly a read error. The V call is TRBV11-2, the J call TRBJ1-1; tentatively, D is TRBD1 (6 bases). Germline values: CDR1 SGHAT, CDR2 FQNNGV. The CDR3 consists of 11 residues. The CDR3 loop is CVSSQGGRAFF. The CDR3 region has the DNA TGCGTCAGCAGCCAAGGGGGGAGGGCCTTCTTT.

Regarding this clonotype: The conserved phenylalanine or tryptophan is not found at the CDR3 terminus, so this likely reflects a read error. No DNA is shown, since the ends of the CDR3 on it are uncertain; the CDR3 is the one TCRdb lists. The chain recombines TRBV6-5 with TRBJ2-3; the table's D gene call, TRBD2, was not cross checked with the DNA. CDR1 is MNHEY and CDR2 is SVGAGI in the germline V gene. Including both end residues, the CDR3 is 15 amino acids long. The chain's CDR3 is CAGNPGLAGTDMRYL.

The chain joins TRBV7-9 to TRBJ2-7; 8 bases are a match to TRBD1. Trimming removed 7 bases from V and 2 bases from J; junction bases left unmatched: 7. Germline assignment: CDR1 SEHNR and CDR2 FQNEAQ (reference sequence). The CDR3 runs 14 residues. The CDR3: CASNRRTGPYEQYF. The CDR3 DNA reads TGTGCCAGCAACCGTCGGACAGGGCCCTACGAGCAGTACTTC.

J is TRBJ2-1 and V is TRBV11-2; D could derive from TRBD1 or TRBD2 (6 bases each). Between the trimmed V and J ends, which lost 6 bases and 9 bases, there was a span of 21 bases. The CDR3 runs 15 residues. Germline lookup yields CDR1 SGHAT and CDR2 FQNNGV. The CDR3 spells CASRRPRGERSEQFF. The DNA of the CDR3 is TGTGCCAGCAGAAGGCCTAGGGGGGAGAGGAGTGAGCAGTTCTTC.

CDR3 loop: CASRSQTSRRALEQFF. CDR3 nucleotide sequence: TGTGCCAGCCGCTCCCAAACTAGCAGGAGGGCTCTTGAGCAGTTCTTC. This chain joins TRBV5-4 and TRBJ2-1; D is possibly TRBD2 (6 bases). CDR1 and CDR2 from the germline V gene are SGHNT and YYREEE (reference sequence). The length of the CDR3 is 16 residues. The V gene lost 7 bases and the J gene lost 9 bases, with 26 bases spanning the gap.

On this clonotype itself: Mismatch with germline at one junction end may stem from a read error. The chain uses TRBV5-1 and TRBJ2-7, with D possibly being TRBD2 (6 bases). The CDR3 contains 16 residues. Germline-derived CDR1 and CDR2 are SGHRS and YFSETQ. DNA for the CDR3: TGCGCCAGCAGCTCGGGCGGTAGCGGTTACTCCCACGATCAGTACTTC. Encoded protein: CASSSGGSGYSHDQYF. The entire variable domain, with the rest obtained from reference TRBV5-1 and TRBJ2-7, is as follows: KAGVTQTPRYLIKTRGQQVTLSCSPISGHRSVSWYQQTPGQGLQFLFEYFSETQRNKGNFPGRFSGRQFSNSRSEMNVSTLELGDSALYLCASSSGGSGYSHDQYFGPGTRLTVT.

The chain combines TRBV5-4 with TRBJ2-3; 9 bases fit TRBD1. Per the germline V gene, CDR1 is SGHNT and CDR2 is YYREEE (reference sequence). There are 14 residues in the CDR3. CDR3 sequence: CTGSLTGGLHTQYF. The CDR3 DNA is TGTACCGGCAGCTTAACAGGGGGCTTACATACGCAGTATTTT.

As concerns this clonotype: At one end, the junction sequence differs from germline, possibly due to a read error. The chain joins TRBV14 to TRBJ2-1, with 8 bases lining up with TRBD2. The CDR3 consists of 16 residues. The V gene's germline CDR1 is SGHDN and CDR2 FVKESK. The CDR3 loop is CDSSAVAGWVDSEQFF. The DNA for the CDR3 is TGTGACAGCAGTGCCGTAGCGGGATGGGTAGACAGTGAGCAGTTCTTC. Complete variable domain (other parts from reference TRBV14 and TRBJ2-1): EAGVTQFPSHSVIEKGQTVTLRCDPISGHDNLYWYRRVMGKEIKFLLHFVKESKQDESGMPNNRFLAERTGGTYSTLKVQPAELEDSGVYFCDSSAVAGWVDSEQFFGPGTRLTVL.

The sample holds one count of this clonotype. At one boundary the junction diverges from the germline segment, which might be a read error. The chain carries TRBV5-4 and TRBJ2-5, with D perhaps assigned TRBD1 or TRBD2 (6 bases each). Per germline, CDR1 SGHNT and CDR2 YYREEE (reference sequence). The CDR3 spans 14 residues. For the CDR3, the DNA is TGTGACAGCAGCTTGGGGGGCGTGGAGGAGACCCAGTACTTC. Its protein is CDSSLGGVEETQYF.

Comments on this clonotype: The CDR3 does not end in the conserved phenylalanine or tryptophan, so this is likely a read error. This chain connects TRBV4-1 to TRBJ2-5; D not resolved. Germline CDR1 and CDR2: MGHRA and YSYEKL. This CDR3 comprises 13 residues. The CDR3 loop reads CASSQDDTETQYS. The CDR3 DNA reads TGCGCCAGCAGCCAAGACGACACAGAGACTCAGTACTCC.

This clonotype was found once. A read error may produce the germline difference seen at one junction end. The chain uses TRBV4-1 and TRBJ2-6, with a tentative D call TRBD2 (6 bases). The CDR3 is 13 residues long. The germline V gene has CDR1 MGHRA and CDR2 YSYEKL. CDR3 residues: CASSQVGLNVLIF. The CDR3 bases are TGCGCCAGCAGCCAAGTGGGACTCAACGTCCTGATTTTC.

The CDR3 nucleotides are TGTGACAACAGTTCTCCGGGACAGGTTAGCAATCAGCCCCAGCATTTT. It is translated as CDNSSPGQVSNQPQHF. The rearrangement joins TRBV12-3 or TRBV12-4 to TRBJ1-5; TRBD1 matches 8 bases. The CDR3 totals 16 residues.

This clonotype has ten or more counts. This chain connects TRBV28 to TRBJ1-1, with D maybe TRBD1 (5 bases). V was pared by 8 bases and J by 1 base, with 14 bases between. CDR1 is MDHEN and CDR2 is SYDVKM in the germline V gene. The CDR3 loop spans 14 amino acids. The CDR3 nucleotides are TGTGCCAGCTCCTACCGAGGGGAGAACACTGAAGCTTTCTTT. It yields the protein CASSYRGENTEAFF.

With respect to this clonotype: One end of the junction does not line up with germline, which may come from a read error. The CDR3 region has the DNA TGTGCCAGCGGCCAAGACCTGGGATTGGTGGAGACACAGTACTTC. This gives the protein CASGQDLGLVETQYF. The chain has TRBV4-2 and TRBJ2-5; D unresolved. The CDR3 covers 15 residues. Germline V gene sequence: CDR1 LGHNA, CDR2 YNFKEQ.

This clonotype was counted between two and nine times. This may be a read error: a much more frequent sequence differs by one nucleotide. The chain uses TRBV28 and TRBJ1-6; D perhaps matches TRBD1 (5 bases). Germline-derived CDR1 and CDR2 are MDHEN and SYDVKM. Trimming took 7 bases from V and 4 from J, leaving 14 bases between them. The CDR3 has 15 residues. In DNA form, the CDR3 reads TGTGCCAGCAACTCACAGGAAGGTTATAATTCACCCCTCCACTTT. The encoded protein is CASNSQEGYNSPLHF.

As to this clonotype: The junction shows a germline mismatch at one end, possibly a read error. This CDR3 is CASSYSETMYF. CDR3 sequence (DNA): TGTGCCAGCAGCTACTCGGAGACCATGTACTTT. V gene TRBV6-1 combines with J gene TRBJ2-5; D gene unclear. This CDR3 is built from 11 residues. Germline CDR1 MNHNS, CDR2 SASEGT.

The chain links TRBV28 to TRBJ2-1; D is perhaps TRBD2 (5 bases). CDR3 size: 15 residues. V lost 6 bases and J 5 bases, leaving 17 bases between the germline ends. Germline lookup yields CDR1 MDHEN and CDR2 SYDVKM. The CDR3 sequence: CASSIRLAGNNEQFF. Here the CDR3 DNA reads TGTGCCAGCAGCATAAGGCTAGCTGGAAACAATGAGCAGTTCTTC.

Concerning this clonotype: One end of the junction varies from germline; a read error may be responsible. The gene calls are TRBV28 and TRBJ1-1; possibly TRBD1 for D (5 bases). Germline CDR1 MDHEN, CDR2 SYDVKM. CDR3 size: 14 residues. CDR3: CASSYRGENTKAFF. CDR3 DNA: TGTGCCAGCTCTTACCGAGGGGAGAACACTAAAGCTTTCTTT.

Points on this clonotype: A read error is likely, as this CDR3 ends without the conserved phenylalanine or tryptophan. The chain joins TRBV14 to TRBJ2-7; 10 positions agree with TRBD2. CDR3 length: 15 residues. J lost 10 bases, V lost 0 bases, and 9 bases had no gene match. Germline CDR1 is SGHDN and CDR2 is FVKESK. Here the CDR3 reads CASSQDTSGRGEQYL. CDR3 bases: TGTGCCAGCAGCCAAGATACAAGCGGGAGGGGCGAACAGTACCTC.

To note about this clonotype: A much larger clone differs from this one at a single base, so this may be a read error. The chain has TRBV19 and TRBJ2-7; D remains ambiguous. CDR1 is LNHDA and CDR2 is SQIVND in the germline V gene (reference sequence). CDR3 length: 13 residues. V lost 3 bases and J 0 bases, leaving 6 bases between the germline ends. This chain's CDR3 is CASSMIVSYEQYF. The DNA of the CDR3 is TGTGCCAGTAGTATGATAGTCTCCTACGAGCAGTACTTC. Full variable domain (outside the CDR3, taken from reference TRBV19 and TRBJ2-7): DGGITQSPKYLFRKEGQNVTLSCEQNLNHDAMYWYRQDPGQGLRLIYYSQIVNDFQKGDIAEGYSVSREKKESFPLTVTSAQKNPTAFYLCASSMIVSYEQYFGPGTRLTVT.

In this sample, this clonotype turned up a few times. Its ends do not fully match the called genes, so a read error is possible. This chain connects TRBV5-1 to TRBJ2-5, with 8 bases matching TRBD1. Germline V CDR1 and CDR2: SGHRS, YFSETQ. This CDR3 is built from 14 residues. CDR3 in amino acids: CASRPQGAQETQHF. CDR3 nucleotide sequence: TGCGCCAGCAGGCCTCAGGGGGCCCAGGAGACCCAGCACTTC.

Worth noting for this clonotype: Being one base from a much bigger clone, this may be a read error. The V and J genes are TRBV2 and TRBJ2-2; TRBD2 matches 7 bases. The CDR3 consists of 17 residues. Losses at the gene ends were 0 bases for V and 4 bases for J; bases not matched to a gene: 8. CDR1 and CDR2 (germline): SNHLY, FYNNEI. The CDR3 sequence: CASSEALLAEATGELFF. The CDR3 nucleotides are TGTGCCAGCAGTGAAGCACTGCTAGCGGAGGCCACCGGGGAGCTGTTTTTT.

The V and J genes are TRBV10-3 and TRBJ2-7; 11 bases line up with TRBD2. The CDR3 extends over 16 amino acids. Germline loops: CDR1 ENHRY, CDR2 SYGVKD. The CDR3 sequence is CVISEWLAGGAAEQYF. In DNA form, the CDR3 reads TGTGTCATAAGTGAGTGGCTAGCGGGAGGAGCGGCGGAGCAGTACTTC.